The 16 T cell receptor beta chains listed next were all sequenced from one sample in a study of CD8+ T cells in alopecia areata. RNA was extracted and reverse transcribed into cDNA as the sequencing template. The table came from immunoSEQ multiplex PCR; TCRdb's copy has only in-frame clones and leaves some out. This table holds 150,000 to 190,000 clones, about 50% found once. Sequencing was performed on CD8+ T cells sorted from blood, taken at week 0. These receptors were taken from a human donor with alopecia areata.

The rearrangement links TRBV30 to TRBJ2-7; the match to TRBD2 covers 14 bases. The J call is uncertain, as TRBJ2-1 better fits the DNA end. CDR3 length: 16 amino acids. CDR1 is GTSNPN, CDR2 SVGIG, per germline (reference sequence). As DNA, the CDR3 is TGTGCCTGGAGTCCCTGGACTAGCGGGGGGTACAATGAGCAGTTCTTC. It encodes CAWSPWTSGGYNEQFF.

This chain's CDR3 is CAWGDDQPQHF. CDR3 nucleotide sequence: TGTGCCTGGGGCGATGATCAGCCCCAGCATTTT. The chain combines TRBV30 with TRBJ1-5, with no clear D. V lost 5 bases and J lost 5, with 7 bases in between. Germline V lookup: CDR1 GTSNPN, CDR2 SVGIG (reference sequence). The CDR3 extends over 11 amino acids.

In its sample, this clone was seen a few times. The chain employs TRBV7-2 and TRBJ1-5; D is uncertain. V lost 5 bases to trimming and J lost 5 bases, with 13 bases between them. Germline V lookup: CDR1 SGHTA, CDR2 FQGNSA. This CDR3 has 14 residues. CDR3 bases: TGTGCCAGCAGCCAAGACCCGGGTTATCAGCCCCAGCATTTT. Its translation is CASSQDPGYQPQHF.

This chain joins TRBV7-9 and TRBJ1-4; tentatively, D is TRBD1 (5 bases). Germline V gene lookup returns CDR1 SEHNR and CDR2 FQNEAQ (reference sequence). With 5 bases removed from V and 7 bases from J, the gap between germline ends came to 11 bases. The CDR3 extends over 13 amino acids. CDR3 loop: CASSRDGVEKLFF. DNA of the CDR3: TGTGCCAGCAGCCGGGACGGCGTTGAAAAACTGTTTTTT.

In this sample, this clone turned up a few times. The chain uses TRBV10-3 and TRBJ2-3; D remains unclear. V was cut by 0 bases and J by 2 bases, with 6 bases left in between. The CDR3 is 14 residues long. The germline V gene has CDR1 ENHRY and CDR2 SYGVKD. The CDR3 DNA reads TGTGCCATCAGTGAGTCCGGCCCCACAGATACGCAGTATTTT. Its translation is CAISESGPTDTQYF.

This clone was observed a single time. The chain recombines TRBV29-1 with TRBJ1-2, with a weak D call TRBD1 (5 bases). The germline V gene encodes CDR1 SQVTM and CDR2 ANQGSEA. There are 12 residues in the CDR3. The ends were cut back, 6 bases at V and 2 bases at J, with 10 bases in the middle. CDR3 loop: CSVVPGNYGYTF. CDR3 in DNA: TGCAGCGTGGTCCCAGGGAACTATGGCTACACCTTC.

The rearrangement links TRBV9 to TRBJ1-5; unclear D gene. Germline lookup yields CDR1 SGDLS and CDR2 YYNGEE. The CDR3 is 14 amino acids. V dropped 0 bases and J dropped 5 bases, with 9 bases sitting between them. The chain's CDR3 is CASSVGNRDQPQHF. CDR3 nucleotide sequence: TGTGCCAGCAGCGTAGGTAATCGCGATCAGCCCCAGCATTTT. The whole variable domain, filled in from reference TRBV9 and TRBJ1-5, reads DSGVTQTPKHLITATGQRVTLRCSPRSGDLSVYWYQQSLDQGLQFLIQYYNGEERAKGNILERFSAQQFPDLHSELNLSSLELGDSALYFCASSVGNRDQPQHFGDGTRLSIL.

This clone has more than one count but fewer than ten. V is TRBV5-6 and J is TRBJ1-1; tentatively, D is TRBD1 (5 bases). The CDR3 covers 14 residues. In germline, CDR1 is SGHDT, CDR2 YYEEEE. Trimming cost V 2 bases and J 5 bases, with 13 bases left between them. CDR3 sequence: CASSLGTTATEAFF. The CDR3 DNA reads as TGTGCCAGCAGCTTAGGGACTACGGCGACTGAAGCTTTCTTT.

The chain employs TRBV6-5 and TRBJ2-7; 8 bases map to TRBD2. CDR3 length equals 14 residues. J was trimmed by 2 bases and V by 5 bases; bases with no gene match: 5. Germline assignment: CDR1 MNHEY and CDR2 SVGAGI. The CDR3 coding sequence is TGTGCCAGCAGTGTTAGCGGGGAAACCTACGAGCAGTACTTC. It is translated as CASSVSGETYEQYF.

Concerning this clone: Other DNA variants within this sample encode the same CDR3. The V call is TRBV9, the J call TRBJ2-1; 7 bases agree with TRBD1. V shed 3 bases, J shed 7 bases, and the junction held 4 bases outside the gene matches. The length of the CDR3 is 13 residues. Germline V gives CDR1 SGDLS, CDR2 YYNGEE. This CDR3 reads CASSGSGGNEQFF. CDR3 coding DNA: TGTGCCAGCAGCGGATCAGGGGGTAATGAGCAGTTCTTC.

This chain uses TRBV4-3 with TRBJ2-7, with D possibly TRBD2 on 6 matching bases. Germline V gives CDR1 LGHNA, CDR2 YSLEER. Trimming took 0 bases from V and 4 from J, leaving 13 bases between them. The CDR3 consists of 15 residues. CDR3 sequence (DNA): TGCGCCAGCAGCCAAGATCTTGCGGGGAGGTACGAGCAGTACTTC. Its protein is CASSQDLAGRYEQYF.

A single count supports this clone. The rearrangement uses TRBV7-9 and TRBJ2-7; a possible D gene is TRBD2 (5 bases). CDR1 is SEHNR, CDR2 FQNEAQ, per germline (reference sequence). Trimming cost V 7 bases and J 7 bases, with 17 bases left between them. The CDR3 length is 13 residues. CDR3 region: CASTPTVGGEQYF. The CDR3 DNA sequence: TGTGCCAGCACCCCAACGGTTGGAGGAGAGCAGTACTTC.

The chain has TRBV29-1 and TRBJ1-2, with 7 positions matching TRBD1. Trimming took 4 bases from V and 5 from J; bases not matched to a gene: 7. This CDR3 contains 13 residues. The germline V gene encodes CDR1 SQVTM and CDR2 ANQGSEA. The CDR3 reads CSVVLTGPYGYTF. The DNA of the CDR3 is TGCAGCGTTGTCCTGACAGGGCCTTATGGCTACACCTTC.

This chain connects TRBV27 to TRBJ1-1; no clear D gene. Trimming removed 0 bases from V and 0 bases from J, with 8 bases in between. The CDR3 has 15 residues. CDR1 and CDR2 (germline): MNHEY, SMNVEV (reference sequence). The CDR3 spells CASSLSGRLNTEAFF. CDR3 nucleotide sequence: TGTGCCAGCAGTTTATCGGGCAGACTGAACACTGAAGCTTTCTTT.

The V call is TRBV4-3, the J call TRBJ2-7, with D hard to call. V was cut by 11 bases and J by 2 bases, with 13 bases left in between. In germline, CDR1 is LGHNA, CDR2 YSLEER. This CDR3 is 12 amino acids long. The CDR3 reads CAFQARTYEQYF. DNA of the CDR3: TGCGCCTTTCAAGCGCGAACCTACGAGCAGTACTTC.

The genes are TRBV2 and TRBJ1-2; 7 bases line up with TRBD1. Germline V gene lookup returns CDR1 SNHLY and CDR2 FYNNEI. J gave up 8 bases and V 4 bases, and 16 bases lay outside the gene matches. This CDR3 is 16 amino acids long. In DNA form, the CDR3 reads TGTGCCAGCAGTGGGGTCCGGGACAGCCCCTCGAACGGCTACACCTTC. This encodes CASSGVRDSPSNGYTF.